A single sample is the source of the 24 T cell receptor beta chains below, sequenced in a study of blood T cell repertoires in COVID-19. Using immunoSEQ multiplex PCR, the repertoire was profiled, and TCRdb retains in-frame clones only, with some absent. The table lists approximately 270,000 clones, just over 85% of them singletons. The sequencing input was peripheral blood. These receptors all come from an elderly man with acute or convalescent COVID-19.

The CDR3 sequence: CASSLRLAGGGELFF. In DNA, the CDR3 is TGTGCCAGCAGCTTACGACTAGCGGGGGGTGGGGAGCTGTTTTTT. V usage is TRBV7-2 and J usage is TRBJ2-2; 13 positions agree with TRBD2. V dropped 2 bases and J dropped 8; count of bases not matched to a gene: 2. CDR1 is SGHTA, CDR2 FQGNSA, per germline. This CDR3 has 15 residues.

This clone appeared a single time. The chain employs TRBV7-2 and TRBJ1-1, with D perhaps TRBD1 (6 bases). The germline CDR1 and CDR2 sequences are SGHTA and FQGNSA. V was cut by 5 bases and J by 8 bases, with 15 bases left in between. This CDR3 has 13 residues. The CDR3 DNA reads TGTGCCAGCAGCCCCATTTATGGGACAGAAGCTTTCTTT. It translates to CASSPIYGTEAFF.

The genes are TRBV6-6 and TRBJ1-2; 9 bases are shared with TRBD1. Germline CDR1 is MNHNY and CDR2 is SVGAGI (reference sequence). The CDR3 extends over 16 amino acids. V was clipped by 2 bases and J by 5 bases; unmatched bases: 9. In DNA form, the CDR3 reads TGTGCCAGCAGTTACATCCGGGACAGGGCGGAATATGGCTACACCTTC. Encoded protein: CASSYIRDRAEYGYTF.

This rearrangement joins TRBV7-2 to TRBJ2-7; the match to TRBD1 covers 8 bases. The CDR3 is 14 amino acids. V gave up 1 base and J gave up 2 bases; unmatched junction bases: 1. The germline V gene has CDR1 SGHTA and CDR2 FQGNSA. This chain's CDR3 is CASSLGGQAYEQYF. The CDR3 DNA is TGTGCCAGCAGCTTAGGGGGACAGGCCTACGAGCAGTACTTC.

The chain combines TRBV7-2 with TRBJ1-5; D is undetermined. The V gene lost 1 base and the J gene lost 3 bases, with 4 bases spanning the gap. The CDR3 has 13 amino acids. In germline, CDR1 is SGHTA, CDR2 FQGNSA. CDR3 in amino acids: CASSLGDNQPQHF. DNA of the CDR3: TGTGCCAGCAGCTTAGGCGACAATCAGCCCCAGCATTTT. Variable domain in full (rest from reference TRBV7-2 and TRBJ1-5): GAGVSQSPSNKVTEKGKDVELRCDPISGHTALYWYRQSLGQGLEFLIYFQGNSAPDKSGLPSDRFSAERTGGSVSTLTIQRTQQEDSAVYLCASSLGDNQPQHFGDGTRLSIL.

The J gene is TRBJ1-2, the V gene TRBV11-1, with 7 bases lining up with TRBD1. Germline CDR1 SGHAT, CDR2 FQDESV (reference sequence). V gave up 4 bases and J gave up 7 bases; unmatched junction bases: 9. This CDR3 comprises 14 residues. The CDR3 region has the DNA TGTGCCAGCAGCTCGATGCAGGGGGGCTCTGGCTACACCTTC. This encodes CASSSMQGGSGYTF.

V usage is TRBV6-6 and J usage is TRBJ2-3; TRBD2 agrees at 8 bases. Germline V gene data show CDR1 as MNHNY and CDR2 as SVGAGI (reference sequence). Germline trimming cut 8 bases from V and 1 base from J; bases unmatched to any gene: 8. The CDR3 length is 15 residues. This CDR3 reads CASSFPTSGTDTQYF. DNA of the CDR3: TGTGCCAGCTCCTTTCCGACTAGCGGCACAGATACGCAGTATTTT.

The chain combines TRBV19 with TRBJ1-1, with D unclear. The CDR3 is 18 residues long. The germline gives CDR1 LNHDA, CDR2 SQIVND (reference sequence). The ends were cut back, 5 bases at V and 0 bases at J, with 22 bases in the middle. This chain's CDR3 is CASSAVGGHGGMNTEAFF. In nucleotides, the CDR3 is TGTGCCAGTAGTGCCGTTGGAGGGCACGGAGGCATGAACACTGAAGCTTTCTTT. Full variable domain (missing parts from reference TRBV19 and TRBJ1-1): DGGITQSPKYLFRKEGQNVTLSCEQNLNHDAMYWYRQDPGQGLRLIYYSQIVNDFQKGDIAEGYSVSREKKESFPLTVTSAQKNPTAFYLCASSAVGGHGGMNTEAFFGQGTRLTVV.

The rearrangement joins TRBV5-5 to TRBJ1-2, with 9 bases identical to TRBD1. The length of the CDR3 is 13 residues. V shed 5 bases, J shed 3 bases, and the junction held 2 bases outside the gene matches. Per germline, CDR1 SGHKS and CDR2 YYEKEE (reference sequence). As DNA, the CDR3 is TGTGCCAGCAGTTGGACAGGGGACTATGGCTACACCTTC. Its protein is CASSWTGDYGYTF.

Only one count was recorded for this clone. J is TRBJ1-2 and V is TRBV29-1, with 10 nucleotides matching TRBD1. CDR1 SQVTM and CDR2 ANQGSEA come from the germline V gene. The CDR3 runs to 16 residues. V lost 5 bases, J lost 7 bases, and 16 bases stayed unmatched. DNA for the CDR3: TGCAGCGTTCACCAAGGTGCGGGACAGGGGATTGGTGGCTACACCTTC. Protein sequence: CSVHQGAGQGIGGYTF.

This chain connects TRBV7-8 to TRBJ2-2; 7 nucleotides align to TRBD2. CDR1 SGHVS and CDR2 FQNEAQ come from the germline V gene. This CDR3 spans 16 amino acids. Unmatched junction bases numbered 3, after V lost 2 bases and J lost 0 bases. CDR3 residues: CASSLSGTTNTGELFF. The CDR3 DNA is TGTGCCAGCAGCTTATCCGGGACTACGAACACCGGGGAGCTGTTTTTT.

The chain carries TRBV20-1 and TRBJ2-1; the D is unclear. The V end was cut by 2 bases, the J end by 7 bases, with 6 bases between. This CDR3 region has 11 residues. Germline CDR1 is DFQATT and CDR2 is SNEGSKA (reference sequence). CDR3 in amino acids: CSARRVNEQFF. CDR3 sequence (DNA): TGCAGTGCTAGACGCGTAAATGAGCAGTTCTTC.

The chain joins TRBV7-9 to TRBJ2-2; a possible D gene is TRBD1 (6 bases). CDR3 length: 17 residues. Trimming pared 4 bases from V and 1 base from J, leaving 16 bases between. CDR1 is SEHNR and CDR2 is FQNEAQ in the germline V gene (reference sequence). CDR3 sequence (DNA): TGTGCCAGCAGCTCCCCGCCGGGACATATGAACACCGGGGAGCTGTTTTTT. Amino acid sequence: CASSSPPGHMNTGELFF.

V and J are TRBV5-5 and TRBJ2-7, with D possibly being TRBD2 (5 bases). Between the trimmed V and J ends, which lost 1 base and 6 bases, there was a span of 11 bases. Germline V gene lookup returns CDR1 SGHKS and CDR2 YYEKEE (reference sequence). This CDR3 is 13 amino acids long. This CDR3 reads CASSLRSEGEQYF. The CDR3 bases are TGTGCCAGCAGCTTGAGGTCAGAGGGCGAGCAGTACTTC.

The chain employs TRBV14 and TRBJ2-1; D is unclear. The V gene's germline CDR1 is SGHDN and CDR2 FVKESK. The CDR3 sequence is 13 residues long. V was trimmed by 0 bases and J by 4 bases, leaving 4 bases between them. CDR3 sequence: CASSQDRYNEQFF. The CDR3 DNA is TGTGCCAGCAGCCAAGACCGGTACAATGAGCAGTTCTTC.

The V and J genes are TRBV2 and TRBJ2-1; D gene ambiguous. The CDR3 spans 10 residues. CDR1 and CDR2 from the germline V gene are SNHLY and FYNNEI. V lost 10 bases to trimming and J lost 3 bases, with 4 bases between them. The CDR3: CATVYNEQFF. The DNA for the CDR3 is TGTGCCACCGTCTACAATGAGCAGTTCTTC.

This clone has only one observation. The rearrangement joins TRBV7-3 to TRBJ2-1; 14 positions agree with TRBD2. After removal of 4 bases from V and 9 bases from J, the junction contained 5 bases not matched to a gene. The CDR3 covers 15 residues. Germline CDR1 is SGHTA and CDR2 is FQGTGA. The CDR3 DNA is TGTGCCAGCAGCTCGGGACTAGCGGGAGCCGGTGAGCAGTTCTTC. This codes for CASSSGLAGAGEQFF.

The V gene is TRBV7-9, the J gene TRBJ2-3; 8 bases match TRBD1. This CDR3 has 15 amino acids. After removal of 1 base from V and 2 bases from J, the junction contained 2 bases not matched to a gene. From germline, CDR1 is SEHNR and CDR2 FQNEAQ (reference sequence). The CDR3 coding sequence is TGTGCCAGCAGCTTAGGACAGGGGACCACAGATACGCAGTATTTT. Protein: CASSLGQGTTDTQYF.

The rearrangement joins TRBV18 to TRBJ1-2; 9 bases line up with TRBD1. CDR1 is KGHSH and CDR2 is LQKENI in the germline V gene. Trimming took 0 bases from V and 6 from J; bases not matched to a gene: 8. This CDR3 is 16 amino acids long. The CDR3 DNA reads TGTGCCAGCTCACCACCAAACAGGGGGCGCGTTGATGGCTACACCTTC. Its translation is CASSPPNRGRVDGYTF.

V is TRBV18 and J is TRBJ1-3; weak D call: TRBD1 (5 bases). The CDR3 extends over 16 amino acids. Deletions cut 2 bases from V and 5 bases from J, with 16 bases between. The germline gives CDR1 KGHSH, CDR2 LQKENI. CDR3: CASSPGVDRMRNTIYF. In DNA form, the CDR3 reads TGTGCCAGCTCACCAGGGGTTGACAGAATGAGAAACACCATATATTTT.

To note about this clone: One end of the junction varies from germline; a read error may be responsible. The rearrangement joins TRBV11-2 to TRBJ2-7; TRBD1 aligns across 8 bases. The CDR3 length is 16 residues. Germline V gene lookup returns CDR1 SGHAT and CDR2 FQNNGV. CDR3 bases: TGTGCCAGCAGCGTAGATTCAGGGGGCGCATCCCACGAGCAGTACTTC. This gives the protein CASSVDSGGASHEQYF.

This clone was detected a few times. The genes are TRBV7-9 and TRBJ1-1; 7 bases agree with TRBD1. V shed 1 base, J shed 6 bases, and the junction held 5 bases outside the gene matches. The CDR3 extends over 14 amino acids. Germline V gene lookup returns CDR1 SEHNR and CDR2 FQNEAQ (reference sequence). CDR3 DNA sequence: TGTGCCAGCAGCTTAGGACAGGGTAAAGCTGAAGCTTTCTTT. This sequence encodes CASSLGQGKAEAFF.

The genes are TRBV7-3 and TRBJ2-5, with 9 bases fitting TRBD1. This CDR3 comprises 15 residues. V dropped 5 bases and J dropped 5; count of bases not matched to a gene: 9. Germline lookup yields CDR1 SGHTA and CDR2 FQGTGA. CDR3 nucleotide sequence: TGTGCCAGCAGCCGTAGTACAGGGGGCGGTGAGACCCAGTACTTC. It encodes CASSRSTGGGETQYF.

The chain joins TRBV19 to TRBJ2-1; TRBD2 agrees at 11 bases. The V gene end was trimmed by 4 bases and the J gene end by 7 bases; junction bases not matched to a gene: 6. This CDR3 contains 15 residues. Germline V gene lookup returns CDR1 LNHDA and CDR2 SQIVND (reference sequence). CDR3 sequence (DNA): TGTGCCAGTAGTAGCTTAGCGGGAGGGATAAATGAGCAGTTCTTC. It translates to CASSSLAGGINEQFF.